This T cell receptor (beta chain) was captured in a study of identical twins. A few counts support this clonotype. The antigen remains undetermined. A single record per CDR3 protein comes from TCRdb applying MiXCR to the 5' RACE reads. The sample yields 200,000 to 250,000 distinct CDR3 sequences, around 6.9% seen once. Points from the study as a whole: Invariant MAIT and iNKT cells are populations that could partly confound zero-insertion analyses. With beta out-of-frame sequences, excess sharing by twins was weaker. Without tracking the same donors, conclusions rested on cross-sectional statistical analysis. For cord blood, abundant beta clonotypes had fewer insertions, unlike memory repertoires, which showed none.

V lost 0 bases, J lost 9 bases, and 8 bases stayed unmatched. Germline assignment: CDR1 SGHDN and CDR2 FVKESK. The CDR3 is 16 amino acids. The same sample was also studied in work on yellow fever vaccine responses in identical twins.

This clonotype was sampled from a woman aged 18-29 years in good health. The chain is built from TRBV14 and TRBJ2-1, with TRBD2 matching over 10 bases. The sequenced sample consisted of memory (CD45RO+) T cells sorted from blood. The CDR3 protein is CASSQDNSGRGREQFF. The DNA for the CDR3 is TGTGCCAGCAGCCAAGATAACAGCGGGAGGGGACGTGAGCAGTTCTTC.